This T cell receptor beta chain came from a study of T cell changes during pregnancy in multiple sclerosis. Some clones are missing from TCRdb's copy, which holds only in-frame ones; the method was immunoSEQ multiplex PCR. The sample holds some 30,000 clones, about 90% seen once. The CDR3 covers 17 residues. Germline CDR1 SGHRS, CDR2 YFSETQ. Trimming stripped 3 bases from V and 0 bases from J, with 16 bases between. The chain recombines TRBV5-1 with TRBJ1-3; D gene unclear. This sample comprised CD8+ T cells from peripheral blood mononuclear cells, obtained in the second trimester of pregnancy. This sequence originates from a female donor with multiple sclerosis, enrolled in a pregnancy study. CDR3 DNA: TGCGCCAGCAGCTATACCTCCCGGGGAACCTCTGGAAACACCATATATTTT. Its translation is CASSYTSRGTSGNTIYF.